This T cell receptor (beta chain) is drawn from a study of shared clonotypes between healthy human individuals. Measured with immunoSEQ multiplex PCR; TCRdb has only the in-frame clones, and not every one. There are over a million clones in the sample; around 97% occur only once, and about 1% lies in the top ten. Germline V gene sequence: CDR1 SGHKS, CDR2 YYEKEE (reference sequence). The CDR3 sequence is 15 residues long. The V gene lost 3 bases and the J gene lost 2 bases, with 12 bases spanning the gap. The TCR originated in a man between 25 and 39 years old in good health. The chain uses TRBV5-5 and TRBJ1-5; D ambiguous. Material for sequencing was naive CD4+ T cells sorted from blood. Regarding subset: CD45RA+ positively selected. CDR3 loop: CASSWGGDGNQPQHF. CDR3 bases: TGTGCCAGCAGCTGGGGAGGAGACGGCAATCAGCCCCAGCATTTT.